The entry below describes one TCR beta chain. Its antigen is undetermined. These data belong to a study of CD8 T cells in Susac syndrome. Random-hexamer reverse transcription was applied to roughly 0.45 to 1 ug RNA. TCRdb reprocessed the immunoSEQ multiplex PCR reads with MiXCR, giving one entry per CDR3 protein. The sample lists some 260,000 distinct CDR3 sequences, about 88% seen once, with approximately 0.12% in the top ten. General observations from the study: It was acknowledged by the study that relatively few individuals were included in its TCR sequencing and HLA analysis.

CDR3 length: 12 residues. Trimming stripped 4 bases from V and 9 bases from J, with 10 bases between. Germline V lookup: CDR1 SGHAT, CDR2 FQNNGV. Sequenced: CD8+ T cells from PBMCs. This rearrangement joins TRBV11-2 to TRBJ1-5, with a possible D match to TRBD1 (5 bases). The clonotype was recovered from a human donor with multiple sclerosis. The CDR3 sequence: CASSSTGGPQHF. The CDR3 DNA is TGTGCCAGCAGCTCGACCGGGGGGCCCCAGCATTTT. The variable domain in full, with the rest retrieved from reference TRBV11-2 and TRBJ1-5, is EAGVAQSPRYKIIEKRQSVAFWCNPISGHATLYWYQQILGQGPKLLIQFQNNGVVDDSQLPKDRFSAERLKGVDSTLKIQPAKLEDSAVYLCASSSTGGPQHFGDGTRLSIL.